This TCR beta chain was sequenced in a study of OX40 agonist ivuxolimab in advanced cancers. The overall study: In this cohort, patients received ivuxolimab, an agonistic anti-OX40 (CD134) antibody. The dose-escalation cohort was about 83% male, with a mean age of around 54 years, ranging about 23 to 90.

Study results and limitations: Mean expanded clone counts were higher in CD8+ than CD4+ T cells. Among patients with partial responses at 0.1-3.0 mg/kg, clonal expansion was among the lowest.

The CDR3 is 13 amino acids. Between the trimmed V and J ends, which lost 7 bases and 3 bases, there was a span of 7 bases. Germline V gene sequence: CDR1 LNHDA, CDR2 SQIVND (reference sequence). Using immunoSEQ multiplex PCR, the repertoire was profiled, and TCRdb retains in-frame clones only, with some absent. This table holds 75,000 to 90,000 clones, 92% found once. On this clone: Antigen: not known.

The TCR originated in an adult with an advanced solid tumor such as melanoma, head and neck, liver or kidney cancer. The sequenced sample was CD4+ or CD8+ T cells sorted from blood, obtained in a trial of the OX40 agonist ivuxolimab. This sequence joins TRBV19 and TRBJ1-6; a weak D match, TRBD1 (5 bases). The CDR3 reads CASKTDYNSPLHF. CDR3 coding DNA: TGTGCCAGTAAGACAGACTATAATTCACCCCTCCACTTT.